This entry describes one T cell receptor (beta chain). No antigen is known for it. The CDR3 totals 16 residues. V trimming: 7 bases; J trimming: 2 bases; junction bases outside the gene matches: 10. The TCR cDNA carried a universal primer site and UMIs from 5'RACE template switching. MiXCR was run by TCRdb on the 5' RACE reads, yielding one entry per CDR3 protein. The sample gives hundreds of thousands of distinct CDR3 sequences, less than 9.5% of which show up once; 17% is in the top ten. This sample is part of a study of T cells after yellow fever vaccination. Notes on the study in general: In post-booster samples, most primary-vaccination clones reappeared (under 98% CD4, roughly 89% CD8). A small proportion of clonotypes was detected in both the CD4 and CD8 compartments. A secondary response was less intense yet reached its peak sooner, at day 5 versus 15.

Material: PBMCs, obtained roughly 45 days after the first yellow fever vaccination. The origin of this receptor is a man in his late teens or twenties who received the YFV17D yellow fever vaccine. V gene TRBV12-3 or TRBV12-4 combines with J gene TRBJ2-1; 8 positions agree with TRBD2. CDR3 protein: CASTPLAGGTYNEQFF. Written as DNA, the CDR3 is TGTGCCAGCACCCCTCTGGCGGGGGGAACCTACAATGAGCAGTTCTTC.